This TCR beta chain emerged from a study of blood T cell repertoires in COVID-19. About the study: Researchers got acute and convalescent COVID-19 samples from the United States, Italy and Spain.

With 10 bases removed from V and 5 bases from J, the gap between germline ends came to 15 bases. This CDR3 contains 12 residues. The germline V gene has CDR1 MNHNS and CDR2 SASEGT. Profiled with immunoSEQ multiplex PCR; TCRdb holds only in-frame clones, not every one. Of some 260,000 clones listed, approximately 83% were seen once; the top ten hold 7.5% to 10%. Sequencing was done on a sample of peripheral blood. The genes are TRBV6-1 and TRBJ2-7; D remains ambiguous. This TCR derives from a man of 80 years or more with acute or convalescent COVID-19. CDR3 bases: TGTGCCACCCGGAAACAGCCTGACGAGCAGTACTTC. Protein product: CATRKQPDEQYF.